What follows are 14 T cell receptor beta chains derived from one specimen sequenced in a study of blood T cell repertoires in COVID-19. Clones were sequenced by immunoSEQ multiplex PCR, and TCRdb holds only the in-frame ones, with some missing. Of 40,000 to 50,000 clones in the sample, roughly 81% were seen once. The material sequenced was peripheral blood. Receptors originate from a woman between 65 and 79 years old with acute or convalescent COVID-19.

The chain links TRBV5-4 to TRBJ2-7; 8 bases agree with TRBD2. Germline trimming cut 0 bases from V and 5 bases from J; bases unmatched to any gene: 7. Germline V lookup: CDR1 SGHNT, CDR2 YYREEE (reference sequence). CDR3 length equals 15 residues. This CDR3 is CASSLDWLAGNEQYF. CDR3 sequence (DNA): TGTGCCAGCAGCTTGGATTGGCTAGCGGGCAACGAGCAGTACTTC. The full variable domain, with the rest looked up from reference TRBV5-4 and TRBJ2-7, is ETGVTQSPTHLIKTRGQQVTLRCSSQSGHNTVSWYQQALGQGPQFIFQYYREEENGRGNFPPRFSGLQFPNYSSELNVNALELDDSALYLCASSLDWLAGNEQYFGPGTRLTVT.

The chain carries TRBV21-1 and TRBJ2-7; the table's TRBD1 call for D was not verified on the DNA. TRBV21-1 is flagged as a pseudogene. This CDR3 comprises 16 residues. The CDR3 region has the DNA TGTGCCAGCAGCAAAGAAGTGGGACAGGGGTTCTACGAGCAGTACTTC. It is translated as CASSKEVGQGFYEQYF.

This clone was seen only a few times. V and J are TRBV9 and TRBJ1-2; 8 positions agree with TRBD1. CDR1 and CDR2 (germline): SGDLS, YYNGEE. With 0 bases clipped from V and 5 bases from J, the junction kept 6 bases outside the gene matches. This CDR3 is 15 amino acids long. The CDR3, as DNA: TGTGCCAGCAGCGTAGTCGGGACAGGCCATTATGGCTACACCTTC. Its translation is CASSVVGTGHYGYTF.

V gene TRBV12-3 or TRBV12-4 combines with J gene TRBJ1-1; D is uncertain. The CDR3 has 13 amino acids. Trimming removed 5 bases from V and 4 bases from J, with 11 bases in between. CDR3 bases: TGTGCCAGCAGTCTTATAGCGGGCACTGAAGCTTTCTTT. Amino acid sequence: CASSLIAGTEAFF.

This clone was seen at least ten times. The rearrangement joins TRBV5-3 to TRBJ2-7; 15 bases line up with TRBD2. TRBV5-3 is sorted into the ORF group, with uncertain function. The ends lost 2 bases at V and 6 bases at J; junction bases unmatched: 12. CDR3 length equals 18 residues. The CDR3 DNA is TGTGCCAGAAGCTTTACCGGGACTAGCGGGAGGTTTCCCTGCGAGCAGTACTTC. Its protein product is CARSFTGTSGRFPCEQYF.

This clone is a singleton in its sample. The chain joins TRBV7-9 to TRBJ1-2, with D possibly being TRBD1 (6 bases). The germline V gene encodes CDR1 SEHNR and CDR2 FQNEAQ (reference sequence). The CDR3 is 17 residues long. Between the trimmed V and J ends, which lost 2 bases and 0 bases, there was a span of 16 bases. The CDR3 here is CASSLNLGANSNYGYTF. In DNA form, the CDR3 reads TGTGCCAGCAGCTTAAATCTGGGGGCGAATTCTAACTATGGCTACACCTTC.

For the CDR3, the DNA is TGTGCCAGCAGCTCACGCGTGGGGGGAGGCACCGGGGAGCTGTTTTTT. Translation gives CASSSRVGGGTGELFF. The chain carries TRBV7-9 and TRBJ2-2, with a tentative D call TRBD2 (6 bases). Per the germline V gene, CDR1 is SEHNR and CDR2 is FQNEAQ (reference sequence). This CDR3 has 16 amino acids. V lost 4 bases, J lost 4 bases, and 16 bases lay in between.

The rearrangement links TRBV6-6 to TRBJ2-7, with D possibly TRBD1 on 5 matching bases. Germline V gene sequence: CDR1 MNHNY, CDR2 SVGAGI (reference sequence). The CDR3 contains 12 residues. V was clipped by 7 bases and J by 7 bases, with 14 bases between them. The CDR3 reads CASTQPGLEQYF. The CDR3, as DNA: TGTGCCAGCACCCAACCAGGGCTTGAGCAGTACTTC.

The rearrangement links TRBV30 to TRBJ1-3; weak D call: TRBD1 (5 bases). The CDR3 contains 16 residues. The V gene lost 0 bases and the J gene lost 0 bases, with 12 bases spanning the gap. Germline CDR1 and CDR2: GTSNPN and SVGIG (reference sequence). The CDR3 loop reads CAWSVPTDSSGNTIYF. In DNA form, the CDR3 reads TGTGCCTGGAGTGTACCCACCGACAGCTCTGGAAACACCATATATTTT. The whole variable domain, remainder taken from reference TRBV30 and TRBJ1-3, is SQTIHQWPATLVQPVGSPLSLECTVEGTSNPNLYWYRQAAGRGLQLLFYSVGIGQISSEVPQNLSASRPQDRQFILSSKKLLLSDSGFYLCAWSVPTDSSGNTIYFGEGSWLTVV.

This clone was observed once. J is TRBJ2-7 and V is TRBV9; 7 nucleotides line up with TRBD1. Trimming removed 3 bases from V and 3 bases from J; junction bases left unmatched: 0. The CDR3 covers 12 residues. CDR1 is SGDLS and CDR2 is YYNGEE in the germline V gene. Here the CDR3 reads CASSGQGYEQYF. The DNA of the CDR3 is TGTGCCAGCAGCGGACAGGGCTACGAGCAGTACTTC.

The rearrangement uses TRBV28 and TRBJ2-2; D is perhaps TRBD1 (6 bases). Germline CDR1 and CDR2: MDHEN and SYDVKM. The CDR3 contains 14 residues. Deletions cut 6 bases from V and 4 bases from J, with 12 bases between. CDR3 nucleotides: TGTGCCAGCAGAACAGGGATGGCCACCGGGGAGCTGTTTTTT. This sequence encodes CASRTGMATGELFF. The variable domain in full, with the rest retrieved from reference TRBV28 and TRBJ2-2, is DVKVTQSSRYLVKRTGEKVFLECVQDMDHENMFWYRQDPGLGLRLIYFSYDVKMKEKGDIPEGYSVSREKKERFSLILESASTNQTSMYLCASRTGMATGELFFGEGSRLTVL.

V is TRBV5-1 and J is TRBJ2-6, with D tentatively TRBD2 (7 bases). Germline V lookup: CDR1 SGHRS, CDR2 YFSETQ. The CDR3 has 18 residues. V was shortened by 3 bases and J by 1 base, with 17 bases between the two germline ends. Written as DNA, the CDR3 is TGCGCCAGCAGCTGGCTCGGACAGCGGGAATCTGGGGCCAACGTCCTGACTTTC. Protein product: CASSWLGQRESGANVLTF.

The chain employs TRBV12-3 or TRBV12-4 and TRBJ1-5; D remains unclear. V shed 5 bases and J shed 5 bases, with 4 bases lying between them. The CDR3 contains 11 residues. DNA for the CDR3: TGTGCCAGCAGTCGGGATCAGCCCCAGCATTTT. The encoded protein is CASSRDQPQHF.

The V and J genes are TRBV7-2 and TRBJ1-1; no firm D call. Per the germline V gene, CDR1 is SGHTA and CDR2 is FQGNSA. V dropped 5 bases and J dropped 8 bases, with 15 bases sitting between them. This CDR3 has 13 amino acids. CDR3 protein: CASSPQSRGEAFF. The DNA of the CDR3 is TGTGCCAGCAGCCCACAGAGCCGTGGGGAAGCTTTCTTT.